These 24 T cell receptor beta chains were sequenced from one sample in a study of graft-versus-host responses after intestinal transplantation. These receptors' targets are unknown. The method was immunoSEQ multiplex PCR; TCRdb's version includes in-frame clones alone and lacks a portion of them. Of roughly 98,000 clones in the sample, over 80% were seen once. The material sequenced was unstimulated CD8+ T cells sorted from spleen or lymph node cells, taken before transplant. The receptors derive from a human donor who was the organ donor for an intestinal transplant.

V gene TRBV7-9 combines with J gene TRBJ2-7, with TRBD2 matching 15 bases. This CDR3 region has 15 residues. Germline trimming cut 4 bases from V and 4 bases from J; bases unmatched to any gene: 2. Germline lookup yields CDR1 SEHNR and CDR2 FQNEAQ (reference sequence). In nucleotides, the CDR3 is TGTGCCAGCAGCTCAGGGACTAGCGGGAGGTACGAGCAGTACTTC. Residues: CASSSGTSGRYEQYF.

The chain joins TRBV6-5 to TRBJ1-5, with TRBD1 identical over 8 bases. Germline V gene data show CDR1 as MNHEY and CDR2 as SVGAGI. V lost 8 bases, J lost 7 bases, and 7 bases stayed unmatched. The CDR3 is 13 residues long. CDR3 loop: CASSPRGHQPQHF. The CDR3 DNA sequence: TGTGCCAGCTCACCCAGGGGGCACCAGCCCCAGCATTTT.

The rearrangement uses TRBV5-6 and TRBJ1-2, with 9 bases fitting TRBD1. The length of the CDR3 is 16 residues. Per germline, CDR1 SGHDT and CDR2 YYEEEE. Trimming took 0 bases from V and 5 from J; bases not matched to a gene: 8. Written as DNA, the CDR3 is TGTGCCAGCAGCTTGGAACAGGGGGCTGGTCCATATGGCTACACCTTC. Translated, it gives CASSLEQGAGPYGYTF.

The chain has TRBV7-9 and TRBJ2-7; weak D call: TRBD1 (5 bases). The CDR3 has 13 residues. V was clipped by 6 bases and J by 2 bases, with 11 bases between them. The germline V gene encodes CDR1 SEHNR and CDR2 FQNEAQ (reference sequence). Written as DNA, the CDR3 is TGTGCCAGCAGAGAACAAGGGGCCTACGAGCAGTACTTC. Translated: CASREQGAYEQYF.

The chain uses TRBV27 and TRBJ2-3; maybe TRBD2 (6 bases). The V and J ends lost 6 bases and 4 bases respectively, with 20 bases between them. This CDR3 contains 16 residues. Germline CDR1 and CDR2: MNHEY and SMNVEV (reference sequence). CDR3 loop: CASRPSSGSEADTQYF. DNA of the CDR3: TGTGCCAGCAGACCCTCCTCCGGGAGCGAAGCAGATACGCAGTATTTT.

The rearrangement joins TRBV7-9 to TRBJ2-7, with D perhaps TRBD1 (7 bases). Germline assignment: CDR1 SEHNR and CDR2 FQNEAQ (reference sequence). This CDR3 has 14 amino acids. The V end was cut by 5 bases, the J end by 4 bases, with 15 bases between. The CDR3 DNA sequence: TGTGCCAGCAGCGGGAGACAGGGAGGTTACGAGCAGTACTTC. It yields the protein CASSGRQGGYEQYF.

V and J are TRBV9 and TRBJ2-7; D might be TRBD2 (5 bases). This CDR3 contains 13 residues. V lost 4 bases to trimming and J lost 3 bases, with 11 bases between them. The germline V gene has CDR1 SGDLS and CDR2 YYNGEE. The CDR3 loop reads CASSPPGSYEQYF. CDR3 nucleotides: TGTGCCAGCAGCCCCCCTGGGAGCTACGAGCAGTACTTC.

CDR3 sequence: CASSLAGQAYEQYF. The CDR3 DNA reads as TGCGCCAGCAGCCTAGCCGGACAGGCCTACGAGCAGTACTTC. The chain couples TRBV5-1 to TRBJ2-7; TRBD1 matches 7 bases. This CDR3 contains 14 residues. CDR1 is SGHRS and CDR2 is YFSETQ in the germline V gene. J lost 2 bases, V lost 4 bases, and 6 bases had no gene match.

J is TRBJ2-3 and V is TRBV27, with 7 bases that match TRBD1. Per germline, CDR1 MNHEY and CDR2 SMNVEV (reference sequence). The CDR3 totals 15 residues. The J segment lost 6 bases and the V segment lost 11 bases, leaving 17 bases of the junction unmatched. In DNA, the CDR3 is TGTGCCTCCTACTCCGGGACAGCTTCGCTTGATACGCAGTATTTT. Its translation: CASYSGTASLDTQYF.

V is TRBV5-1 and J is TRBJ1-4; no firm D call. CDR1 is SGHRS and CDR2 is YFSETQ in the germline V gene. Trimming left V 4 bases short and J 3 bases short, with 13 bases between. This CDR3 has 15 amino acids. CDR3 coding DNA: TGCGCCAGCAGCCCTTACCGGGAAGCTAATGAAAAACTGTTTTTT. Residues: CASSPYREANEKLFF.

The V call is TRBV7-8, the J call TRBJ2-4; 11 nucleotides align to TRBD2. Germline assignment: CDR1 SGHVS and CDR2 FQNEAQ. V was pared by 4 bases and J by 0 bases, with 11 bases of the junction left unmatched. The CDR3 is made up of 19 amino acids. This CDR3 is CASSWGLAEGTLAKNIQYF. The CDR3 DNA follows: TGTGCCAGCAGCTGGGGACTAGCGGAGGGAACACTAGCCAAAAACATTCAGTACTTC.

This chain links TRBV5-1 with TRBJ2-3, with 7 bases fitting TRBD2. Germline values: CDR1 SGHRS, CDR2 YFSETQ. CDR3 size: 15 residues. J gave up 1 base and V 7 bases, and 9 bases lay outside the gene matches. The CDR3 region has the DNA TGCGCCAGCGCCCTGGGGACTATGGGCACAGATACGCAGTATTTT. Protein product: CASALGTMGTDTQYF.

The chain employs TRBV7-2 and TRBJ2-2; D is perhaps TRBD2 (5 bases). Looked up from germline, CDR1 is SGHTA and CDR2 is FQGNSA. Trimming removed 1 base at V and 3 bases at J, with 12 bases between. This CDR3 is 16 amino acids long. The chain's CDR3 is CASSLGLPSYTGELFF. CDR3 in DNA: TGTGCCAGCAGCTTAGGGCTCCCTAGCTACACCGGGGAGCTGTTTTTT.

The chain is built from TRBV30 and TRBJ1-1; a possible D gene is TRBD1 (5 bases). The CDR3 contains 14 residues. Germline lookup yields CDR1 GTSNPN and CDR2 SVGIG (reference sequence). With 2 bases removed from V and 5 bases from J, the gap between germline ends came to 15 bases. In DNA, the CDR3 is TGTGCCTGGAGTCCAAGCCTCGGGGGGACTGAAGCTTTCTTT. Protein sequence: CAWSPSLGGTEAFF.

The chain has TRBV15 and TRBJ2-7, with a tentative D call TRBD2 (6 bases). This CDR3 is 16 amino acids long. The V gene lost 1 base and the J gene lost 2 bases, with 15 bases spanning the gap. Germline V CDR1 and CDR2: LNHNV, YYDKDF (reference sequence). The CDR3 DNA reads as TGTGCCACCAGCAGAGGACCGAGGCGGGAAGCCTACGAGCAGTACTTC. This translates into CATSRGPRREAYEQYF. The full variable domain, its missing parts supplied by reference TRBV15 and TRBJ2-7, is DAMVIQNPRYQVTQFGKPVTLSCSQTLNHNVMYWYQQKSSQAPKLLFHYYDKDFNNEADTPDNFQSRRPNTSFCFLDIRSPGLGDTAMYLCATSRGPRREAYEQYFGPGTRLTVT.

The J gene is TRBJ2-7, the V gene TRBV30, with D possibly TRBD2 on 6 matching bases. This CDR3 has 14 amino acids. Trimming stripped 6 bases from V and 4 bases from J, with 19 bases between. Germline V gives CDR1 GTSNPN, CDR2 SVGIG (reference sequence). CDR3 loop: CACNPRRGKYEQYF. For the CDR3, the DNA is TGTGCCTGCAACCCCCGCCGGGGGAAGTACGAGCAGTACTTC.

In this sample, this clone turned up once. The V gene is TRBV15, the J gene TRBJ2-3; 8 nucleotides agree with TRBD2. The V and J ends lost 0 bases and 7 bases, in that order; junction bases with no gene match: 18. Germline CDR1 reads LNHNV; CDR2 reads YYDKDF (reference sequence). The CDR3 extends over 19 amino acids. In nucleotides, the CDR3 is TGTGCCACCAGCAGAGATGGGCGGGAGGCCTCGTACCTTTTATATACGCAGTATTTT. Protein: CATSRDGREASYLLYTQYF.

The chain carries TRBV7-3 and TRBJ2-3; TRBD2 matches 11 bases. This CDR3 is built from 16 residues. The germline gives CDR1 SGHTA, CDR2 FQGTGA. With V trimmed by 5 bases and J by 4 bases, 8 bases remained unmatched. The CDR3 is CASSTLLAGAPDTQYF. The CDR3 DNA sequence: TGTGCCAGCAGCACCCTACTAGCGGGGGCTCCAGATACGCAGTATTTT.

The V gene is TRBV6-5, the J gene TRBJ2-2; 12 nucleotides match TRBD2. V trimming: 5 bases; J trimming: 7 bases; junction bases outside the gene matches: 2. Germline assignment: CDR1 MNHEY and CDR2 SVGAGI. CDR3 size: 14 residues. The chain's CDR3 is CASSRTSGDGELFF. CDR3 DNA sequence: TGTGCCAGCAGTCGGACTAGCGGGGACGGGGAGCTGTTTTTT.

This chain connects TRBV6-1 to TRBJ2-5, with a tentative D call TRBD2 (7 bases). Germline assignment: CDR1 MNHNS and CDR2 SASEGT. The CDR3 is 14 amino acids. The V gene lost 2 bases and the J gene lost 3 bases, with 10 bases spanning the gap. As DNA, the CDR3 is TGTGCCAGCAGTGAAAGGGGGGGGGAAGAGACCCAGTACTTC. Translated: CASSERGGEETQYF.

This clone has only one observation. The rearrangement joins TRBV7-9 to TRBJ2-7; D is possibly TRBD2 (6 bases). V shed 1 base and J shed 4 bases, with 14 bases lying between them. The length of the CDR3 is 15 residues. Germline V CDR1 and CDR2: SEHNR, FQNEAQ (reference sequence). CDR3: CASSLESTGRYEQYF. CDR3 coding DNA: TGTGCCAGCAGCTTAGAATCGACCGGGAGATACGAGCAGTACTTC.

This rearrangement joins TRBV2 to TRBJ2-7, with D perhaps TRBD2 (6 bases). Per germline, CDR1 SNHLY and CDR2 FYNNEI. The CDR3 sequence is 11 residues long. CDR3 protein: CARGGGYEQYF. The CDR3 region has the DNA TGTGCGCGGGGAGGCGGGTACGAGCAGTACTTC.

The chain is built from TRBV5-5 and TRBJ2-7, with D perhaps TRBD1 (5 bases). V lost 2 bases and J 7 bases, leaving 13 bases between the germline ends. Germline CDR1 reads SGHKS; CDR2 reads YYEKEE (reference sequence). CDR3 length: 13 residues. For the CDR3, the DNA is TGTGCCAGCAGCTTTACAGGAGCCCTGGAGCAGTACTTC. It specifies CASSFTGALEQYF. Full variable domain (missing parts from reference TRBV5-5 and TRBJ2-7): DAGVTQSPTHLIKTRGQQVTLRCSPISGHKSVSWYQQVLGQGPQFIFQYYEKEERGRGNFPDRFSARQFPNYSSELNVNALLLGDSALYLCASSFTGALEQYFGPGTRLTVT.

The V call is TRBV2, the J call TRBJ2-7, with 7 positions matching TRBD2. J was trimmed by 5 bases and V by 2 bases; bases with no gene match: 15. The germline V gene encodes CDR1 SNHLY and CDR2 FYNNEI. The CDR3 length is 17 residues. CDR3 nucleotide sequence: TGTGCCAGCAGTGAATTTCCCCGAGCGGGGCCGACCCACGAGCAGTACTTC. Encoded protein: CASSEFPRAGPTHEQYF.